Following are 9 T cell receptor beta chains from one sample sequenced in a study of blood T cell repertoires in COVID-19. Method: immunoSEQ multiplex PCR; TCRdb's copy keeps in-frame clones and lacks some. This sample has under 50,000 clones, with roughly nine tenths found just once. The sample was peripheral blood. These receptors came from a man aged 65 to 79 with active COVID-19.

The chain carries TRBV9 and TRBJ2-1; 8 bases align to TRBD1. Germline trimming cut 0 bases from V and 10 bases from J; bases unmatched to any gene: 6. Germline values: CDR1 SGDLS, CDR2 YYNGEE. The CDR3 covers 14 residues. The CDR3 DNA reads TGTGCCAGCAGCGTAGAGACAGGGGCAAGGGAGCAGTTCTTC. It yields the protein CASSVETGAREQFF.

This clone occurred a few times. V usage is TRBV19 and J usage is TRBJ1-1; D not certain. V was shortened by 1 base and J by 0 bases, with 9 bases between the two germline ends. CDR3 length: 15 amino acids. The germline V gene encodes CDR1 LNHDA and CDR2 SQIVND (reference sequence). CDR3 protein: CASSIVPGMNTEAFF. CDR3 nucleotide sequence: TGTGCCAGTAGTATAGTACCGGGAATGAACACTGAAGCTTTCTTT.

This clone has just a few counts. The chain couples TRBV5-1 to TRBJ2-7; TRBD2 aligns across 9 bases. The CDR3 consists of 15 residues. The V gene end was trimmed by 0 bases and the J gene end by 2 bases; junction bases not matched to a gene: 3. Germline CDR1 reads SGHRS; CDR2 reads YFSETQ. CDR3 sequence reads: CASSLESSGTYEQYF. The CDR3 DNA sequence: TGCGCCAGCAGCTTGGAGTCTAGCGGGACCTACGAGCAGTACTTC.

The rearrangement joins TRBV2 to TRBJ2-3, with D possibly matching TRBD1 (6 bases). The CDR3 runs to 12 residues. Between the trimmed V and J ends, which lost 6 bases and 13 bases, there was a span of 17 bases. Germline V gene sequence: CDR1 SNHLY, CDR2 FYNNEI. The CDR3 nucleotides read TGTGCCAGCAGCAACTATGGGACAATTGAGTATTTT. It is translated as CASSNYGTIEYF.

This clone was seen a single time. The CDR3: CASSLAGSSYEQYF. CDR3 bases: TGTGCCAGCAGCTTAGCCGGGAGCTCCTACGAGCAGTACTTC. The rearrangement joins TRBV7-2 to TRBJ2-7; possibly TRBD2 for D (6 bases). The CDR3 is made up of 14 amino acids. Germline V gene lookup returns CDR1 SGHTA and CDR2 FQGNSA. V dropped 0 bases and J dropped 0 bases, with 6 bases sitting between them.

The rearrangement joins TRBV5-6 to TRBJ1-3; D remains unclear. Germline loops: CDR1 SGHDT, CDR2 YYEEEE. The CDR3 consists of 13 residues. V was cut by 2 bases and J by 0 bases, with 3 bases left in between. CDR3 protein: CASSFGSGNTIYF. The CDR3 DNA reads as TGTGCCAGCAGCTTCGGCTCTGGAAACACCATATATTTT.

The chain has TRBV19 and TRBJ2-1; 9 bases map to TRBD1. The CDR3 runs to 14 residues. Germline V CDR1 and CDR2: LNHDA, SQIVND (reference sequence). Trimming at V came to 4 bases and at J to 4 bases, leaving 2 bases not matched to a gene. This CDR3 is CASSTGTGYNEQFF. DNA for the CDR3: TGTGCCAGTAGTACCGGGACAGGGTACAATGAGCAGTTCTTC.

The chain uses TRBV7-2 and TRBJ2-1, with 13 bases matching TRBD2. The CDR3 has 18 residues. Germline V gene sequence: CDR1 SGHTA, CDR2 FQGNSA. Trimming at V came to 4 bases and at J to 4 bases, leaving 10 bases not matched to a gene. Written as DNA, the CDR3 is TGTGCCAGCAGCTCCCGGACTAGCGGGGGTTCGGCATACAATGAGCAGTTCTTC. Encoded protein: CASSSRTSGGSAYNEQFF.

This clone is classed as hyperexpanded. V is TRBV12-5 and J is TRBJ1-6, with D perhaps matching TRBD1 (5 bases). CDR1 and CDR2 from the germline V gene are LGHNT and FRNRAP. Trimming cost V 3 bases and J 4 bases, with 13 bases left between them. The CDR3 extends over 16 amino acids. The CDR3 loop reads CASGFRTRRYNSPLHF. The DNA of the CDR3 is TGTGCTAGTGGTTTTAGGACACGGCGGTATAATTCACCCCTCCACTTT.